This is a list of T cell receptor beta chains from one sample in a study of cytomegalovirus exposure and HLA in healthy donors. Method: immunoSEQ multiplex PCR; TCRdb's copy keeps in-frame clones and lacks some. The table includes more than 250,000 clones, approximately 90% detected once. Sample: PBMCs. These receptors were taken from a young woman in good health and CMV-seronegative. Each CDR3 is given with its conserved first and last residue. The order of the fields is D gene, J gene, V gene, clone size, CDR3 protein, CDR3 DNA. D genes are given only for firm matches. A clone size is listed for some rows: how often the clone was seen (once, few, many), or a class if it is expanded.

- | TRBJ2-7 | TRBV7-9 | - | CATTKAGYTYEQYF | TGTGCCACCACGAAGGCGGGGTACACCTACGAGCAGTACTTC
- | TRBJ1-3 | TRBV5-8 | - | CASSLQPPGSGNTIYF | TGTGCCAGCAGCTTGCAGCCACCCGGGAGTGGAAACACCATATATTTT
TRBD1 | TRBJ1-2 | TRBV23-1 | - | CASSPTFPGQGRMRVYGYTF | TGCGCCAGCAGTCCGACCTTCCCGGGACAGGGACGGATGCGGGTCTATGGCTACACCTTC
- | TRBJ1-2 | TRBV29-1 | few | CSVPRETGESEANYGYTF | TGCAGCGTCCCGAGAGAGACAGGCGAGTCGGAGGCTAACTATGGCTACACCTTC
TRBD2 | TRBJ2-7 | TRBV10-1 | - | CASSESRGGTYEQYF | TGCGCCAGCAGTGAGTCTCGCGGGGGAACATACGAGCAGTACTTC
- | TRBJ1-4 | TRBV15 | - | CATSRDPAGERLFF | TGTGCCACCAGCAGAGATCCGGCGGGCGAGCGACTGTTTTTT
- | TRBJ2-7 | TRBV10-2 | - | CASSDSQGATYDEQYF | TGCGCCAGCAGTGATAGTCAGGGTGCTACCTACGACGAGCAGTACTTC
TRBD1 | TRBJ2-6 | TRBV29-1 | - | CSVTGAGANVLTF | TGCAGCGTTACAGGGGCCGGGGCCAACGTCCTGACTTTC
- | TRBJ1-1 | TRBV5-1 | - | CASSFSGKGGTEAFF | TGCGCCAGCAGCTTTTCAGGGAAGGGAGGCACTGAAGCTTTCTTT
- | TRBJ1-1 | TRBV19 | - | CASSTGITDTEAFF | TGTGCCAGTAGCACAGGGATTACGGACACTGAAGCTTTCTTT
TRBD1 | TRBJ2-5 | TRBV7-9 | - | CASSSYTGGSETQYF | TGTGCCAGCAGCTCGTACACAGGGGGCAGCGAGACCCAGTACTTC
- | TRBJ2-7 | TRBV5-1 | - | CASSFTGLSSYEQYF | TGCGCCAGCAGCTTTACAGGGCTCAGCTCCTACGAGCAGTACTTC
- | TRBJ2-7 | TRBV7-9 | few | CASSPPTGTRTTYEQYF | TGTGCCAGCAGTCCCCCAACCGGGACACGAACTACCTACGAGCAGTACTTC
- | TRBJ2-1 | TRBV14 | - | CASSQLGSGNYNEQFF | TGTGCCAGCAGCCAACTTGGGTCGGGGAACTACAATGAGCAGTTCTTC
TRBD1 | TRBJ2-1 | TRBV5-4 | - | CASSLGPGQGSNEQFF | TGTGCCAGCAGCTTGGGGCCGGGACAGGGAAGCAATGAGCAGTTCTTC
TRBD1 | TRBJ2-7 | TRBV18 | - | CASSPPVLAGGSEQYF | TGTGCCAGCTCACCACCGGTTCTAGCAGGGGGTAGCGAGCAGTACTTC
TRBD2 | TRBJ2-5 | TRBV10-1 | - | CASSAGGGETQYF | TGCGCCAGCAGTGCAGGCGGGGGAGAGACCCAGTACTTC